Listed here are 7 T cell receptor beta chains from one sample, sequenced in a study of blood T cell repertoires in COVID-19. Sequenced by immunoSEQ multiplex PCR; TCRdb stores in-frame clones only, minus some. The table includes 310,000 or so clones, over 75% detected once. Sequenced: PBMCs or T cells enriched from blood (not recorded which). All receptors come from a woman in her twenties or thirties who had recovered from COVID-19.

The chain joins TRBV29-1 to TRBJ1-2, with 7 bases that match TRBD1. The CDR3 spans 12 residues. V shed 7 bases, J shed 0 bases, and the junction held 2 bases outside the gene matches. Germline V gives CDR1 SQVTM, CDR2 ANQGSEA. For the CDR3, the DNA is TGCAGCGGACAGGGAACTAACTATGGCTACACCTTC. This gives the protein CSGQGTNYGYTF.

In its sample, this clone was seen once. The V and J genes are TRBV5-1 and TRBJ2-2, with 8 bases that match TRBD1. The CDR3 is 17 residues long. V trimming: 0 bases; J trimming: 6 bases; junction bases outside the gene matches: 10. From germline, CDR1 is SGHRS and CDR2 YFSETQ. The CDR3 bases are TGCGCCAGCAGCTTGGCACAGGGGGAAATAAGGGCCGGGGAGCTGTTTTTT. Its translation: CASSLAQGEIRAGELFF.

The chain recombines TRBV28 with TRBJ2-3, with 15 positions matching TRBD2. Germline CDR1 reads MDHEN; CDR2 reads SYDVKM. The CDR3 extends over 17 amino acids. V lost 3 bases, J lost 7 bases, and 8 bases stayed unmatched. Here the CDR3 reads CASSFRTSGRALYTQYF. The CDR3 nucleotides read TGTGCCAGCAGTTTCCGGACTAGCGGGAGGGCCTTATATACGCAGTATTTT.

The CDR3 DNA reads TGTGCCAGCACCCTAGGGACAGGGGGATTCTATGAGCAGTTCTTC. It encodes CASTLGTGGFYEQFF. The chain links TRBV11-2 to TRBJ2-1, with 11 nucleotides matching TRBD1. Germline-derived CDR1 and CDR2 are SGHAT and FQNNGV. The CDR3 is 15 amino acids. The V gene end was trimmed by 7 bases and the J gene end by 8 bases; junction bases not matched to a gene: 10.

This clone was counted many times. In nucleotides, the CDR3 is TGTGCCACCAGCAGAGACAGGTCGCAGAACACTGAAGCTTTCTTT. This encodes CATSRDRSQNTEAFF. The V call is TRBV15, the J call TRBJ1-1; D is undetermined. V was clipped by 0 bases and J by 1 base, with 9 bases between them. Germline lookup yields CDR1 LNHNV and CDR2 YYDKDF (reference sequence). This CDR3 has 15 amino acids.

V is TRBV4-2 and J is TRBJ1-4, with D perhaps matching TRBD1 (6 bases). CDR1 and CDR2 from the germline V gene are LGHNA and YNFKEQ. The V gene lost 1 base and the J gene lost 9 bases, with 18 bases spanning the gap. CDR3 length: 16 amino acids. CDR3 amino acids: CASSQVTGMGEKKLFF. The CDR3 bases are TGTGCCAGCAGCCAAGTAACAGGGATGGGCGAGAAAAAACTGTTTTTT.

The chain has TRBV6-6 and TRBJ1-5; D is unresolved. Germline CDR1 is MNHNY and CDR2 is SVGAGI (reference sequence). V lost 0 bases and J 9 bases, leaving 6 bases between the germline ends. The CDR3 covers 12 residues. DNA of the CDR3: TGTGCCAGCAGTTACTCGGAGAGGCCCCAGCATTTT. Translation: CASSYSERPQHF.